These 16 T cell receptor beta chains were sequenced from one sample in a study of response to subunit inactivated influenza vaccine. In TCRdb, the RT-PCR reads were re-called with MiXCR into one record per CDR3 protein. The data contain 500,000 to 600,000 distinct CDR3 sequences, over 10% of them singletons. Material: PBMCs from blood, obtained roughly 48 days after vaccination. The receptors were sampled from a man in his forties or fifties who received an inactivated influenza vaccine.

This clonotype turned up a few times. The chain joins TRBV27 to TRBJ1-1, with D unresolved. Germline loops: CDR1 MNHEY, CDR2 SMNVEV (reference sequence). The V and J ends lost 1 base and 9 bases respectively, with 9 bases between them. The CDR3 consists of 12 residues. In nucleotides, the CDR3 is TGTGCCAGCAGTTTATTGGGCAGCAAAGCTTTCTTT. Protein: CASSLLGSKAFF.

This clonotype was recorded at least ten times. The V and J genes are TRBV6-2 or TRBV6-3 and TRBJ2-1; 14 bases line up with TRBD2. Per germline, CDR1 MNHEY and CDR2 SVGEGT. J lost 3 bases, V lost 6 bases, and 4 bases had no gene match. The CDR3 is 16 amino acids. The CDR3 DNA sequence: TGTGCCAGCAGCTTAGGACTAGCGGGAGGCTACAATGAGCAGTTCTTC. Translation gives CASSLGLAGGYNEQFF.

The genes are TRBV30 and TRBJ2-1, with TRBD2 identical over 7 bases. Germline CDR1 GTSNPN, CDR2 SVGIG (reference sequence). The CDR3 consists of 12 residues. J was trimmed by 7 bases and V by 3 bases; bases with no gene match: 3. The CDR3 DNA is TGTGCCTGGAGCGGACTAGTGAATGAGCAGTTCTTC. It yields the protein CAWSGLVNEQFF.

This clonotype was counted at least ten times. The V gene is TRBV12-3 or TRBV12-4, the J gene TRBJ2-5; tentatively, D is TRBD2 (6 bases). This CDR3 is built from 15 residues. V lost 5 bases and J lost 5, with 18 bases in between. CDR3 loop: CASSTPGLWAETQYF. CDR3 bases: TGTGCCAGCAGTACCCCGGGACTTTGGGCGGAGACCCAGTACTTC.

This clonotype turned up a few times. The rearrangement links TRBV20-1 to TRBJ2-5; no clear D gene. Germline V gene data show CDR1 as DFQATT and CDR2 as SNEGSKA (reference sequence). V dropped 2 bases and J dropped 5 bases, with 15 bases sitting between them. The length of the CDR3 is 14 residues. CDR3 residues: CSARYVYPRETQYF. The DNA for the CDR3 is TGCAGTGCTAGATATGTCTACCCCAGGGAGACCCAGTACTTC.

At least ten counts were recorded for this clonotype. The genes are TRBV4-3 and TRBJ1-4, with a weak D call TRBD1 (6 bases). V gave up 4 bases and J gave up 4 bases, with 13 bases separating them. Per germline, CDR1 LGHNA and CDR2 YSLEER. This CDR3 has 15 residues. The CDR3 region has the DNA TGCGCCAGCAGCCCGGACGGAGGGGGTAATGAAAAACTGTTTTTT. It codes for CASSPDGGGNEKLFF.

Ten or more counts support this clonotype. The rearrangement links TRBV4-3 to TRBJ2-1; the match to TRBD1 covers 9 bases. The junction had 5 bases not matched to a gene; V was cut back by 0 bases and J by 2 bases. The CDR3 extends over 17 amino acids. Germline values: CDR1 LGHNA, CDR2 YSLEER. CDR3 in amino acids: CASSQEVGDRAYNEQFF. DNA for the CDR3: TGCGCCAGCAGCCAAGAGGTAGGGGACAGGGCCTACAATGAGCAGTTCTTC.

This clonotype was counted many times. This chain links TRBV28 with TRBJ2-1, with a weak D call TRBD1 (6 bases). Germline-derived CDR1 and CDR2 are MDHEN and SYDVKM. There are 16 residues in the CDR3. V was shortened by 6 bases and J by 6 bases, with 21 bases between the two germline ends. The CDR3 nucleotides read TGTGCCAGCAGACCTTCGAAGACAGGTTTCGTCAATGAGCAGTTCTTC. It yields the protein CASRPSKTGFVNEQFF.

V gene TRBV4-3 combines with J gene TRBJ2-7; TRBD2 agrees at 9 bases. V trimming: 0 bases; J trimming: 6 bases; junction bases outside the gene matches: 9. The CDR3 consists of 16 residues. Germline V lookup: CDR1 LGHNA, CDR2 YSLEER. CDR3: CASSQDIGTSSFEQYF. CDR3 DNA sequence: TGCGCCAGCAGCCAAGATATCGGGACTAGCTCTTTCGAGCAGTACTTC.

The rearrangement uses TRBV9 and TRBJ1-4; 7 bases are shared with TRBD1. Germline V CDR1 and CDR2: SGDLS, YYNGEE. The CDR3 is made up of 15 amino acids. Germline trimming cut 0 bases from V and 7 bases from J; bases unmatched to any gene: 6. Written as DNA, the CDR3 is TGTGCCAGCAGCGTAGGTGACAGGGAGGTTGAAAAACTGTTTTTT. Protein sequence: CASSVGDREVEKLFF.

The rearrangement uses TRBV20-1 and TRBJ2-1; 16 nucleotides agree with TRBD2. Per the germline V gene, CDR1 is DFQATT and CDR2 is SNEGSKA (reference sequence). Trimming cost V 6 bases and J 10 bases; bases outside gene matches: 12. The CDR3 length is 16 residues. Here the CDR3 reads CSARPGLAGGSGEQFF. In DNA form, the CDR3 reads TGCAGTGCCAGACCGGGACTAGCGGGAGGGTCGGGGGAGCAGTTCTTC.

This clonotype showed up just a few times. The chain uses TRBV12-3 or TRBV12-4 and TRBJ2-2, with D tentatively TRBD2 (6 bases). The CDR3 is 14 amino acids. Trimming stripped 0 bases from V and 7 bases from J, with 9 bases between. CDR3 residues: CASSLAAGNGELFF. As DNA, the CDR3 is TGTGCCAGCAGTTTAGCCGCGGGGAACGGGGAGCTGTTTTTT.

This clonotype came up a few times. The CDR3 coding sequence is TGCGCCAGCAGCTCCGGGACAGGGGCATCGAGGGTCAATGAGCAGTTCTTC. The encoded protein is CASSSGTGASRVNEQFF. The chain has TRBV5-1 and TRBJ2-1; 10 positions agree with TRBD1. The V gene end was trimmed by 3 bases and the J gene end by 6 bases; junction bases not matched to a gene: 12. The CDR3 has 17 residues. In germline, CDR1 is SGHRS, CDR2 YFSETQ.

The rearrangement uses TRBV28 and TRBJ2-6; D possibly corresponds to TRBD2 (5 bases). There are 16 residues in the CDR3. The germline V gene has CDR1 MDHEN and CDR2 SYDVKM. Trimming shortened V by 1 base and J by 0 bases, and 7 bases separated the two germline ends. Here the CDR3 reads CASSLSGNSGANVLTF. The CDR3 coding sequence is TGTGCCAGCAGTTTATCCGGGAACTCTGGGGCCAACGTCCTGACTTTC.

Ten or more counts support this clonotype. The J gene is TRBJ1-2, the V gene TRBV4-3; the D gene is possibly TRBD1 (5 bases). CDR3 size: 15 residues. V was clipped by 4 bases and J by 2 bases, with 14 bases between them. Germline lookup yields CDR1 LGHNA and CDR2 YSLEER. The CDR3: CASSRLQTANYGYTF. The CDR3 DNA reads as TGCGCCAGCAGCCGACTCCAGACAGCGAACTATGGCTACACCTTC.

This clonotype has a handful of counts. The rearrangement uses TRBV20-1 and TRBJ1-2, with D uncertain. V lost 3 bases to trimming and J lost 7 bases, with 18 bases between them. CDR1 and CDR2 (germline): DFQATT, SNEGSKA (reference sequence). This CDR3 contains 14 residues. The CDR3: CSASPDSGNPGYTF. For the CDR3, the DNA is TGCAGTGCTAGCCCCGATAGCGGAAATCCTGGCTACACCTTC.